These 27 T cell receptor beta chains share one sample of origin, sequenced in a study of blood T cells in healthy people across ages. The second PCR ran roughly 6 to 11 cycles with a sample-barcoded 5' primer and J-beta primers. TCRdb independently ran MiXCR on the 5' RACE reads; one entry per CDR3 protein. The data contain about 1 million distinct CDR3 sequences, 35% to 55% of them singletons. Sequencing was done on a sample of blood. These receptors came from a woman aged 55-75 years in good health.

The CDR3 DNA reads TGCGCCAGCAGCGTGACTAGCGGTTTTTACAATGAGCAGTTCTTC. Protein product: CASSVTSGFYNEQFF. V usage is TRBV5-1 and J usage is TRBJ2-1; TRBD2 aligns across 9 bases. The CDR3 totals 15 residues. Germline trimming cut 4 bases from V and 4 bases from J; bases unmatched to any gene: 6. In germline, CDR1 is SGHRS, CDR2 YFSETQ.

This clonotype occurred a few times. This chain joins TRBV2 and TRBJ2-7; TRBD1 is a possible D gene (5 bases). The CDR3 is 13 residues long. The V gene lost 10 bases and the J gene lost 3 bases, with 16 bases spanning the gap. Germline V gene lookup returns CDR1 SNHLY and CDR2 FYNNEI. CDR3 in amino acids: CATTASVNYEQYF. CDR3 in DNA: TGTGCCACGACAGCCTCTGTTAACTACGAGCAGTACTTC.

This clonotype has only a few counts. The J gene is TRBJ2-3, the V gene TRBV6-1; D gene ambiguous. CDR3 length: 16 amino acids. V was shortened by 4 bases and J by 1 base, with 15 bases between the two germline ends. Per germline, CDR1 MNHNS and CDR2 SASEGT. The CDR3 DNA sequence: TGTGCCAGCAGTGTCGTGAGTTTCCCAGGCACAGATACGCAGTATTTT. This gives the protein CASSVVSFPGTDTQYF.

This clonotype was detected only a few times. The V call is TRBV2, the J call TRBJ1-5; a weak D match, TRBD1 (5 bases). The CDR3 length is 15 residues. V dropped 4 bases and J dropped 0 bases, with 10 bases sitting between them. Germline V gene sequence: CDR1 SNHLY, CDR2 FYNNEI. CDR3 sequence reads: CASSVLGTSNQPQHF. The CDR3 DNA reads as TGTGCCAGCAGTGTGTTGGGGACTAGCAATCAGCCCCAGCATTTT.

The genes are TRBV2 and TRBJ2-5, with 7 bases identical to TRBD2. The CDR3 length is 13 residues. V was clipped by 8 bases and J by 4 bases; unmatched bases: 7. Germline values: CDR1 SNHLY, CDR2 FYNNEI. The CDR3 protein is CASERDSIETQYF. DNA of the CDR3: TGTGCCAGCGAGCGGGATTCAATAGAGACCCAGTACTTC.

This clonotype was seen only a few times. As DNA, the CDR3 is TGCGCCAGCAGCCTTACTAGCGGGAGTTCCCACGAGCAGTACTTC. It codes for CASSLTSGSSHEQYF. This chain connects TRBV5-1 to TRBJ2-7, with 11 positions matching TRBD2. The CDR3 is made up of 15 amino acids. J was trimmed by 5 bases and V by 4 bases; bases with no gene match: 8. Looked up from germline, CDR1 is SGHRS and CDR2 is YFSETQ.

On this clonotype itself: Relative to the germline gene, one junction end is altered; a read error may explain this. The CDR3 DNA reads as TGCAGCGATGAAACCGGCACAGATACGCAGTATTTT. Translated, it gives CSDETGTDTQYF. J is TRBJ2-3 and V is TRBV29-1; D ambiguous. The CDR3 extends over 12 amino acids. CDR1 SQVTM and CDR2 ANQGSEA come from the germline V gene.

This clonotype occurred a few times. This chain connects TRBV13 to TRBJ2-3; 13 positions match TRBD2. Germline loops: CDR1 PRHDT, CDR2 FYEKMQ (reference sequence). J was trimmed by 2 bases and V by 2 bases; bases with no gene match: 13. The CDR3 sequence is 20 residues long. CDR3 sequence reads: CASSLRYRRLAGGNTDTQYF. In DNA form, the CDR3 reads TGTGCCAGCAGCTTACGGTACCGGAGACTAGCGGGAGGAAACACAGATACGCAGTATTTT.

This chain links TRBV4-2 with TRBJ2-7; D gene ambiguous. Germline V gene lookup returns CDR1 LGHNA and CDR2 YNFKEQ. Trimming left V 1 base short and J 5 bases short, with 15 bases between. The CDR3 has 15 residues. The CDR3 DNA sequence: TGTGCCAGCAGCCAAGTAGGAGAGAGTGGGAACGAGCAGTACTTC. It encodes CASSQVGESGNEQYF.

The genes are TRBV4-1 and TRBJ2-5, with D perhaps matching TRBD1 (6 bases). Trimming stripped 1 base from V and 5 bases from J, with 14 bases between. This CDR3 has 15 amino acids. Germline loops: CDR1 MGHRA, CDR2 YSYEKL. The CDR3 nucleotides are TGCGCCAGCAGCCAAGGGACAGAAACTTGGGAGACCCAGTACTTC. This gives the protein CASSQGTETWETQYF.

This clonotype was detected only a few times. This chain uses TRBV9 with TRBJ2-5; 7 bases map to TRBD1. J was trimmed by 5 bases and V by 4 bases; bases with no gene match: 5. The CDR3 consists of 13 residues. Germline assignment: CDR1 SGDLS and CDR2 YYNGEE. The CDR3 protein is CASSIRRGETQYF. CDR3 DNA sequence: TGTGCCAGCAGCATACGCAGGGGGGAGACCCAGTACTTC.

This clonotype was recorded a few times. The chain is built from TRBV24-1 and TRBJ1-2, with 12 bases that match TRBD1. With 1 base clipped from V and 4 bases from J, the junction kept 3 bases outside the gene matches. CDR1 and CDR2 (germline): KGHDR, SFDVKD. The CDR3 spans 16 residues. CDR3 in DNA: TGTGCCACCAGTGATTTCGGGACAGGGGGCGGCTATGGCTACACCTTC. It translates to CATSDFGTGGGYGYTF.

The table lists this clonotype with a few counts. The chain employs TRBV29-1 and TRBJ2-7; TRBD1 matches 9 bases. The germline gives CDR1 SQVTM, CDR2 ANQGSEA. V shed 5 bases, J shed 6 bases, and the junction held 14 bases outside the gene matches. The CDR3 sequence is 15 residues long. The CDR3: CSVMGATGTGTEQYF. CDR3 nucleotides: TGCAGCGTTATGGGCGCAACCGGGACAGGGACCGAGCAGTACTTC.

The chain links TRBV11-2 to TRBJ2-5; 10 bases are a match to TRBD2. Germline assignment: CDR1 SGHAT and CDR2 FQNNGV. The CDR3 runs 16 residues. The ends lost 1 base at V and 3 bases at J; junction bases unmatched: 5. The CDR3 loop is CASSLGSSGRKETQYF. The CDR3 DNA sequence: TGTGCCAGCAGCTTAGGATCTAGCGGGAGAAAAGAGACCCAGTACTTC.

The chain uses TRBV5-4 and TRBJ2-1; 11 bases agree with TRBD1. Germline CDR1 reads SGHNT; CDR2 reads YYREEE (reference sequence). The V segment lost 1 base and the J segment 0 bases; nucleotides outside the gene matches: 6. The CDR3 sequence is 18 residues long. The CDR3 DNA sequence: TGTGCCAGCAGCTTGCCCGGGACAGGGGGAAGCTCCTACAATGAGCAGTTCTTC. Translated, it gives CASSLPGTGGSSYNEQFF. The full variable domain, in which reference TRBV5-4 and TRBJ2-1 provide the parts outside the CDR3, is ETGVTQSPTHLIKTRGQQVTLRCSSQSGHNTVSWYQQALGQGPQFIFQYYREEENGRGNFPPRFSGLQFPNYSSELNVNALELDDSALYLCASSLPGTGGSSYNEQFFGPGTRLTVL.

The V gene is TRBV28, the J gene TRBJ1-5, with TRBD1 matching 10 bases. Germline V gives CDR1 MDHEN, CDR2 SYDVKM. This CDR3 comprises 16 residues. V lost 5 bases, J lost 4 bases, and 8 bases stayed unmatched. The CDR3: CASSGSGTGANQPQHF. CDR3 sequence (DNA): TGTGCCAGCAGTGGGTCCGGGACAGGGGCTAATCAGCCCCAGCATTTT.

The gene calls are TRBV20-1 and TRBJ2-1, with TRBD2 as a possible D gene (6 bases). The CDR3 runs to 14 residues. Germline values: CDR1 DFQATT, CDR2 SNEGSKA (reference sequence). V was trimmed by 2 bases and J by 8 bases, leaving 16 bases between them. The CDR3 protein is CSARQGLKIYEQFF. CDR3 nucleotide sequence: TGCAGTGCTAGACAAGGACTAAAGATCTATGAGCAGTTCTTC.

Remarks on this clonotype: A much larger clone sits a single nucleotide away, making a read error possible. V usage is TRBV9 and J usage is TRBJ2-6; no reliable D call. Looked up from germline, CDR1 is SGDLS and CDR2 is YYNGEE. V lost 3 bases to trimming and J lost 0 bases, with 13 bases between them. The CDR3 spans 17 residues. The CDR3 region has the DNA TGTGCCAGCAGCGCAGAGAGATTCAGCTCTGGGGCCAACGTCCTGACTTTC. It codes for CASSAERFSSGANVLTF.

This clonotype showed up just a few times. The V call is TRBV6-5, the J call TRBJ2-7, with TRBD2 matching 10 bases. V gave up 6 bases and J gave up 2 bases; unmatched junction bases: 7. CDR3 length equals 15 residues. CDR1 and CDR2 (germline): MNHEY, SVGAGI. CDR3 amino acids: CASRPWTSGTYEQYF. CDR3 coding DNA: TGTGCCAGCAGGCCGTGGACTAGCGGCACCTACGAGCAGTACTTC.

This clonotype was counted between two and nine times. The chain recombines TRBV20-1 with TRBJ1-1; a possible D gene is TRBD1 (5 bases). The CDR3 extends over 14 amino acids. Trimming cost V 4 bases and J 1 base, with 13 bases left between them. CDR1 is DFQATT and CDR2 is SNEGSKA in the germline V gene (reference sequence). CDR3 coding DNA: TGCAGTGCTATGCCCGGGGGGACGAACACTGAAGCTTTCTTT. It translates to CSAMPGGTNTEAFF.

The gene calls are TRBV7-2 and TRBJ2-3; D unclear. Trimming removed 1 base at V and 3 bases at J, with 11 bases between. CDR1 is SGHTA, CDR2 FQGNSA, per germline. The CDR3 is 15 amino acids. The CDR3 region has the DNA TGTGCCAGCAGCTTAGGGATGGGGTCGACAGATACGCAGTATTTT. Residues: CASSLGMGSTDTQYF.

The chain has TRBV12-3 or TRBV12-4 and TRBJ1-6; a weak D match, TRBD1 (6 bases). CDR3 size: 13 residues. V lost 2 bases to trimming and J lost 10 bases, with 9 bases between them. The CDR3: CASSLQQGSPLHF. In DNA, the CDR3 is TGTGCCAGCAGTTTACAACAGGGCTCACCCCTCCACTTT.

In this sample, this clonotype turned up a few times. The CDR3 loop is CASSYNDRGPSGYTF. The CDR3 DNA follows: TGTGCCAGCAGTTACAACGACAGGGGGCCGTCTGGCTACACCTTC. The rearrangement links TRBV7-9 to TRBJ1-2, with 10 positions matching TRBD1. Per germline, CDR1 SEHNR and CDR2 FQNEAQ (reference sequence). CDR3 size: 15 residues. V gave up 6 bases and J gave up 7 bases; unmatched junction bases: 11.

This clonotype was detected a few times. This chain connects TRBV6-5 to TRBJ2-7; D not resolved. V was pared by 0 bases and J by 6 bases, with 12 bases between. The CDR3 is made up of 14 amino acids. CDR1 MNHEY and CDR2 SVGAGI come from the germline V gene. In DNA, the CDR3 is TGTGCCAGCAGTTACTCGCCAACTACTGCCGAGCAGTACTTC. Its protein product is CASSYSPTTAEQYF.

This chain joins TRBV5-1 and TRBJ2-1, with 9 bases aligning to TRBD2. Looked up from germline, CDR1 is SGHRS and CDR2 is YFSETQ. V lost 5 bases to trimming and J lost 8 bases; unmatched junction nucleotides: 11. The CDR3 is 15 amino acids. The CDR3 coding sequence is TGCGCCAGCAGTCTCAGCGGGAGGAGTGTGGATGAGCAGTTCTTC. This gives the protein CASSLSGRSVDEQFF. Looking up the rest from reference TRBV5-1 and TRBJ2-1 gives the full variable domain: KAGVTQTPRYLIKTRGQQVTLSCSPISGHRSVSWYQQTPGQGLQFLFEYFSETQRNKGNFPGRFSGRQFSNSRSEMNVSTLELGDSALYLCASSLSGRSVDEQFFGPGTRLTVL.

This clonotype was seen a handful of times. The rearrangement joins TRBV6-5 to TRBJ2-3; D is unresolved. Between the trimmed V and J ends, which lost 5 bases and 2 bases, there was a span of 14 bases. This CDR3 is 15 amino acids long. The germline V gene encodes CDR1 MNHEY and CDR2 SVGAGI. Here the CDR3 DNA reads TGTGCCAGCAGTGGCGGCTGGCGGTACACAGATACGCAGTATTTT. It specifies CASSGGWRYTDTQYF.

This chain joins TRBV6-1 and TRBJ2-4; TRBD2 agrees at 12 bases. Germline V gives CDR1 MNHNS, CDR2 SASEGT. The CDR3 runs 15 residues. V shed 4 bases, J shed 4 bases, and the junction held 2 bases outside the gene matches. Here the CDR3 DNA reads TGTGCCAGCAGTGCAGGACTAGCGGGGAAAAACATTCAGTACTTC. This codes for CASSAGLAGKNIQYF.